These 29 T cell receptor beta chains were all obtained from the same sample, sequenced in a study of T cell changes during pregnancy in multiple sclerosis. The assay was immunoSEQ multiplex PCR, and TCRdb's table has in-frame clones only and misses some. The repertoire includes 50,000 to 70,000 clones, roughly 91% of them detected once, and 1% to 1.5% sits in the top ten. This material consisted of peripheral blood, taken after pregnancy. All receptors derive from a female donor in good health, enrolled as a control in a pregnancy study.

This clone was observed once. This chain links TRBV7-2 with TRBJ1-6; the match to TRBD1 covers 10 bases. Germline V lookup: CDR1 SGHTA, CDR2 FQGNSA. CDR3 size: 16 residues. The trim removed 1 base at V and 7 bases at J, leaving 4 bases unmatched. The chain's CDR3 is CASSLVRDRGNSPLHF. DNA of the CDR3: TGTGCCAGCAGCTTAGTAAGGGACAGGGGAAATTCACCCCTCCACTTT.

The gene calls are TRBV10-3 and TRBJ2-5, with 9 positions matching TRBD2. The CDR3 is 17 residues long. V lost 6 bases, J lost 5 bases, and 16 bases stayed unmatched. Germline V gene sequence: CDR1 ENHRY, CDR2 SYGVKD. The CDR3 DNA sequence: TGTGCCATCAGCAATCCCACTAGCGGGTTTTTGGACGAGACCCAGTACTTC. Amino acids: CAISNPTSGFLDETQYF.

The chain recombines TRBV4-3 with TRBJ1-2; possibly TRBD1 for D (5 bases). CDR1 and CDR2 from the germline V gene are LGHNA and YSLEER. V gave up 4 bases and J gave up 3 bases, with 15 bases separating them. The CDR3 has 15 amino acids. In DNA, the CDR3 is TGCGCCAGCAGCCCTTACTCCCCGGGGGACTATGGCTACACCTTC. It codes for CASSPYSPGDYGYTF.

In this sample, this clone turned up a few times. The gene calls are TRBV4-1 and TRBJ2-7; 7 bases line up with TRBD1. The CDR3 extends over 15 amino acids. V trimming: 0 bases; J trimming: 4 bases; junction bases outside the gene matches: 6. Germline V lookup: CDR1 MGHRA, CDR2 YSYEKL. The DNA of the CDR3 is TGCGCCAGCAGCCAAGACCGGGACAGTTTTTACGAGCAGTACTTC. Protein sequence: CASSQDRDSFYEQYF.

The rearrangement uses TRBV15 and TRBJ2-7; perhaps TRBD2 as D (6 bases). Trimming took off 1 base at V and 6 bases at J, with 16 bases between the two ends. The CDR3 runs to 15 residues. Germline V CDR1 and CDR2: LNHNV, YYDKDF (reference sequence). The CDR3 reads CATSRVRGTMGEQYF. The CDR3 region has the DNA TGTGCCACCAGCAGAGTGCGGGGAACAATGGGCGAGCAGTACTTC.

A single count supports this clone. V and J are TRBV10-3 and TRBJ2-7; 11 nucleotides line up with TRBD1. In germline, CDR1 is ENHRY, CDR2 SYGVKD. CDR3 length equals 17 residues. V gave up 4 bases and J gave up 1 base; unmatched junction bases: 9. CDR3 bases: TGTGCCATCAGTGGATCTTTCCGGGACAGGGGGTCCTACGAGCAGTACTTC. Amino acids: CAISGSFRDRGSYEQYF.

J is TRBJ1-1 and V is TRBV2; 8 nucleotides line up with TRBD1. The CDR3 consists of 14 residues. V shed 6 bases and J 1 base; nucleotides not matched to a gene: 4. Germline assignment: CDR1 SNHLY and CDR2 FYNNEI. The CDR3, as DNA: TGTGCCAGCAGCGGGGACAGGAGGAACACTGAAGCTTTCTTT. It specifies CASSGDRRNTEAFF.

This chain joins TRBV6-5 and TRBJ1-2; no firm D call. The CDR3 is made up of 13 amino acids. Trimming cost V 2 bases and J 2 bases, with 6 bases left between them. The germline V gene has CDR1 MNHEY and CDR2 SVGAGI. Here the CDR3 DNA reads TGTGCCAGCAGTTACGCCGGGAACTATGGCTACACCTTC. Amino acid sequence: CASSYAGNYGYTF.

In this sample, this clone turned up once. V gene TRBV4-2 combines with J gene TRBJ2-1, with 10 bases matching TRBD2. CDR3 length: 16 amino acids. V shed 0 bases and J 5 bases; nucleotides not matched to a gene: 4. Germline assignment: CDR1 LGHNA and CDR2 YNFKEQ. CDR3 nucleotides: TGTGCCAGCAGCCAAGAAGGAGCGGGGGGGCACAATGAGCAGTTCTTC. This translates into CASSQEGAGGHNEQFF.

V is TRBV7-9 and J is TRBJ1-1, with TRBD1 as a possible D gene (5 bases). Between the trimmed V and J ends, which lost 1 base and 4 bases, there was a span of 10 bases. The CDR3 spans 14 residues. Germline lookup yields CDR1 SEHNR and CDR2 FQNEAQ (reference sequence). In DNA, the CDR3 is TGTGCCAGCAGCTTAGATGGGGCAAGCACTGAAGCTTTCTTT. Residues: CASSLDGASTEAFF.

The chain uses TRBV9 and TRBJ2-7; weak D call: TRBD1 (5 bases). The CDR3 has 13 residues. The V end was cut by 3 bases, the J end by 4 bases, with 11 bases between. Germline V gene lookup returns CDR1 SGDLS and CDR2 YYNGEE. The CDR3 nucleotides read TGTGCCAGCAGCGAGGGGTCAGGATACGAGCAGTACTTC. This encodes CASSEGSGYEQYF.

The chain couples TRBV4-3 to TRBJ1-2; 7 bases fit TRBD1. V shed 0 bases and J 5 bases; nucleotides not matched to a gene: 6. Germline V lookup: CDR1 LGHNA, CDR2 YSLEER. This CDR3 has 15 residues. This CDR3 is CASSQETGRGYGYTF. CDR3 in DNA: TGCGCCAGCAGCCAAGAGACAGGGAGAGGGTATGGCTACACCTTC.

The chain uses TRBV7-2 and TRBJ2-1, with unresolved D. The CDR3 runs 15 residues. Germline assignment: CDR1 SGHTA and CDR2 FQGNSA. V lost 5 bases and J 6 bases, leaving 17 bases between the germline ends. The CDR3 loop is CASSQNLVSGNEQFF. For the CDR3, the DNA is TGTGCCAGCAGCCAAAACTTGGTCTCTGGCAATGAGCAGTTCTTC.

The chain carries TRBV7-3 and TRBJ1-6; TRBD1 is a possible D gene (6 bases). Germline assignment: CDR1 SGHTA and CDR2 FQGTGA. This CDR3 spans 15 amino acids. Trimming pared 5 bases from V and 10 bases from J, leaving 18 bases between. CDR3 nucleotides: TGTGCCAGCAGCCACGAACCAGGGGCCGGGTCACCCCTCCACTTT. This translates into CASSHEPGAGSPLHF.

The chain couples TRBV5-6 to TRBJ2-7; D possibly corresponds to TRBD1 (6 bases). From germline, CDR1 is SGHDT and CDR2 YYEEEE. The CDR3 is 15 residues long. The V end lost 3 bases, the J end lost 0 bases, and 13 bases lay between the germline ends. The CDR3 sequence is CASSSRQAYSYEQYF. The CDR3 DNA follows: TGTGCCAGCAGCTCTCGACAGGCATACTCCTACGAGCAGTACTTC.

The chain couples TRBV7-2 to TRBJ2-7; possible D gene TRBD2, 6 bases. CDR3 size: 15 residues. V lost 5 bases and J lost 2, with 16 bases in between. The V gene's germline CDR1 is SGHTA and CDR2 FQGNSA. Written as DNA, the CDR3 is TGTGCCAGCAGCGAAAGGGGACTTCGAACCTACGAGCAGTACTTC. Encoded protein: CASSERGLRTYEQYF.

The J gene is TRBJ2-7, the V gene TRBV21-1; the D call in the table, TRBD1, was not verified against the DNA. TRBV21-1 is annotated as a pseudogene. The CDR3 totals 15 residues. CDR3 coding DNA: TGTGCCAGCAGCAAAGTGGGACAGGTCTTACACGAGCAGTACTTC. Translation: CASSKVGQVLHEQYF.

V gene TRBV18 combines with J gene TRBJ1-1; 9 bases agree with TRBD1. Germline CDR1 KGHSH, CDR2 LQKENI. The CDR3 totals 16 residues. V lost 4 bases and J lost 4; bases outside the gene matches: 10. CDR3 in amino acids: CASSLQGARLTTEAFF. In nucleotides, the CDR3 is TGTGCCAGCTCACTACAGGGGGCGCGGTTGACCACTGAAGCTTTCTTT.

This chain links TRBV11-3 with TRBJ2-2; TRBD2 aligns across 12 bases. V lost 5 bases, J lost 0 bases, and 7 bases stayed unmatched. There are 18 residues in the CDR3. The V gene's germline CDR1 is SGHNT and CDR2 YENEEA. CDR3 bases: TGTGCCAGCAGCCCAAGTCTAGCGGGGGGGCCGAACACCGGGGAGCTGTTTTTT. This gives the protein CASSPSLAGGPNTGELFF.

V is TRBV6-4 and J is TRBJ2-3; 9 bases are shared with TRBD2. J was trimmed by 4 bases and V by 0 bases; bases with no gene match: 2. The germline CDR1 and CDR2 sequences are MRHNA and SNTAGT. The CDR3 is 15 amino acids. CDR3 DNA sequence: TGTGCCAGCAGTGACTCGGCGGGGGGGGCAGATACGCAGTATTTT. It encodes CASSDSAGGADTQYF.

There are a few counts of this clone. The chain is built from TRBV2 and TRBJ1-1, with no clear D. The CDR3 is made up of 14 amino acids. V lost 7 bases and J lost 0, with 12 bases in between. Germline assignment: CDR1 SNHLY and CDR2 FYNNEI. The CDR3 DNA is TGTGCCAGCACCGAGGGCAGAATGAACACTGAAGCTTTCTTT. Translated: CASTEGRMNTEAFF.

J is TRBJ1-4 and V is TRBV7-6, with TRBD1 matching 7 bases. Germline V CDR1 and CDR2: SGHVS, FNYEAQ. The CDR3 has 15 residues. J was trimmed by 5 bases and V by 4 bases; bases with no gene match: 7. The DNA for the CDR3 is TGTGCCAGCAGCTCGGGGGGGACAGCCAATGAAAAACTGTTTTTT. It specifies CASSSGGTANEKLFF.

The sample holds one count of this clone. The gene calls are TRBV7-2 and TRBJ2-1, with D possibly being TRBD1 (5 bases). Trimming pared 1 base from V and 1 base from J, leaving 8 bases between. The germline gives CDR1 SGHTA, CDR2 FQGNSA. The CDR3 extends over 15 amino acids. Here the CDR3 DNA reads TGTGCCAGCAGCTTAGGGGGCAATTCCTACAATGAGCAGTTCTTC. It codes for CASSLGGNSYNEQFF.

V is TRBV19 and J is TRBJ1-2, with D perhaps TRBD1 (6 bases). The CDR3 loop spans 16 amino acids. The V and J ends lost 3 bases and 2 bases respectively, with 16 bases between them. Germline V gene lookup returns CDR1 LNHDA and CDR2 SQIVND (reference sequence). CDR3 loop: CASSMRGRVDNYGYTF. The CDR3 DNA reads TGTGCCAGTAGTATGCGGGGGCGGGTTGACAACTATGGCTACACCTTC.

The rearrangement joins TRBV4-1 to TRBJ2-5; 9 positions match TRBD2. V lost 1 base, J lost 0 bases, and 6 bases stayed unmatched. Germline CDR1 MGHRA, CDR2 YSYEKL. CDR3 length: 17 residues. CDR3 in DNA: TGCGCCAGCAGCCAAGGGGCTAGCGGGGATAACCAAGAGACCCAGTACTTC. Translated, it gives CASSQGASGDNQETQYF.

The chain uses TRBV7-2 and TRBJ1-1; 8 bases match TRBD1. The length of the CDR3 is 14 residues. With 2 bases clipped from V and 1 base from J, the junction kept 0 bases outside the gene matches. Germline CDR1 is SGHTA and CDR2 is FQGNSA. The CDR3 DNA reads TGTGCCAGCAGCTTACAGGGGGCGAACACTGAAGCTTTCTTT. This codes for CASSLQGANTEAFF.

V gene TRBV7-9 combines with J gene TRBJ2-2; 7 nucleotides line up with TRBD1. Germline V gives CDR1 SEHNR, CDR2 FQNEAQ (reference sequence). The J segment lost 5 bases and the V segment lost 4 bases, leaving 4 bases of the junction unmatched. There are 14 residues in the CDR3. As DNA, the CDR3 is TGTGCCAGCAGCTCGGCACAGGGGACCGGGGAGCTGTTTTTT. This gives the protein CASSSAQGTGELFF.

The genes are TRBV11-2 and TRBJ2-7; D is unresolved. CDR3 size: 13 residues. V was pared by 3 bases and J by 3 bases, with 9 bases between. Germline lookup yields CDR1 SGHAT and CDR2 FQNNGV. Here the CDR3 DNA reads TGTGCCAGCAGCTTGCGCAGGCTCTACGAGCAGTACTTC. It encodes CASSLRRLYEQYF.

The chain combines TRBV6-6 with TRBJ2-7, with TRBD1 matching 8 bases. Losses at the gene ends were 7 bases for V and 2 bases for J; bases not matched to a gene: 7. Germline V gene sequence: CDR1 MNHNY, CDR2 SVGAGI (reference sequence). This CDR3 comprises 14 residues. CDR3 sequence reads: CASTYRQGTYEQYF. CDR3 nucleotides: TGTGCCAGCACCTACCGACAGGGGACCTACGAGCAGTACTTC.